Presented here are 24 T cell receptor beta chains from one specimen sequenced in a study of response to subunit inactivated influenza vaccine. One entry per CDR3 protein results from TCRdb running MiXCR on the RT-PCR reads. The sample has approximately 500,000 distinct CDR3 sequences; 10% to 15% are singletons. The source material was PBMCs from blood, sampled roughly 46 days after vaccination. The receptors were gathered from a man aged 45-65 years who received an inactivated influenza vaccine.

Ten or more counts support this clonotype. V and J are TRBV30 and TRBJ2-7, with TRBD1 matching 8 bases. This CDR3 has 12 amino acids. Germline CDR1 reads GTSNPN; CDR2 reads SVGIG (reference sequence). The V and J ends lost 6 bases and 3 bases, in that order; junction bases with no gene match: 4. The CDR3 loop reads CACPGTGYEQYF. The CDR3 DNA follows: TGTGCCTGCCCCGGGACAGGCTACGAGCAGTACTTC. Combining the CDR3 with reference TRBV30 and TRBJ2-7 gives the whole variable domain SQTIHQWPATLVQPVGSPLSLECTVEGTSNPNLYWYRQAAGRGLQLLFYSVGIGQISSEVPQNLSASRPQDRQFILSSKKLLLSDSGFYLCACPGTGYEQYFGPGTRLTVT.

This clonotype was observed a handful of times. V gene TRBV12-3 or TRBV12-4 combines with J gene TRBJ2-6; TRBD2 is a possible D gene (5 bases). This CDR3 comprises 15 residues. V was trimmed by 3 bases and J by 1 base, leaving 7 bases between them. The DNA of the CDR3 is TGTGCCAGCAGTTTCCGGAGGTCTGGGGCCAACGTCCTGACTTTC. Translating gives CASSFRRSGANVLTF.

The chain recombines TRBV3-1 with TRBJ2-1; 8 nucleotides align to TRBD2. V shed 1 base, J shed 8 bases, and the junction held 7 bases outside the gene matches. This CDR3 is built from 15 residues. Germline V CDR1 and CDR2: LGHDT, YNNKEL (reference sequence). The DNA of the CDR3 is TGTGCCAGCAGCCAAGGTGGTAGCGGGGCCTATGAGCAGTTCTTC. Amino acids: CASSQGGSGAYEQFF.

This clonotype has a handful of counts. The rearrangement links TRBV6-5 to TRBJ2-5; maybe TRBD1 (6 bases). The V gene's germline CDR1 is MNHEY and CDR2 SVGAGI. CDR3 length: 15 residues. V lost 2 bases to trimming and J lost 2 bases, with 12 bases between them. The chain's CDR3 is CASSYPSQGQETQYF. For the CDR3, the DNA is TGTGCCAGCAGTTACCCTTCACAGGGACAAGAGACCCAGTACTTC.

The chain links TRBV3-1 to TRBJ2-1; D may match TRBD1 or TRBD2 (6 bases each). V was cut by 2 bases and J by 10 bases, with 21 bases left in between. This CDR3 spans 16 amino acids. Looked up from germline, CDR1 is LGHDT and CDR2 is YNNKEL (reference sequence). The CDR3 region has the DNA TGTGCCAGCAGCCAAAGAGACCCCTACGGGGGCAAGGAGCAGTTCTTC. Protein sequence: CASSQRDPYGGKEQFF.

The chain is built from TRBV5-1 and TRBJ2-1; 7 bases match TRBD1. V lost 3 bases, J lost 4 bases, and 4 bases stayed unmatched. Germline values: CDR1 SGHRS, CDR2 YFSETQ. The CDR3 is 14 amino acids. CDR3 sequence: CASSSGQRYNEQFF. The CDR3 DNA reads TGCGCCAGCAGCTCGGGACAGAGATACAATGAGCAGTTCTTC.

About this clonotype: At one boundary the junction diverges from the germline segment, which might be a read error. The J gene is TRBJ1-6, the V gene TRBV6-5; TRBD1 is a possible D gene (6 bases). There are 17 residues in the CDR3. Germline CDR1 reads MNHEY; CDR2 reads SVGAGI. Written as DNA, the CDR3 is TGTGCCATCAGTTACTCGATTTACAGGGTCGACAATTCACCCCTCCACTTT. Its translation is CAISYSIYRVDNSPLHF.

The genes are TRBV9 and TRBJ2-2, with 11 positions matching TRBD1. The junction had 5 bases not matched to a gene; V was cut back by 2 bases and J by 5 bases. From germline, CDR1 is SGDLS and CDR2 YYNGEE. The CDR3 sequence is 16 residues long. This chain's CDR3 is CASSVGTGGLTGELFF. Here the CDR3 DNA reads TGTGCCAGCAGCGTCGGGACAGGGGGTTTGACCGGGGAGCTGTTTTTT.

In its sample, this clonotype was seen a few times. The chain combines TRBV7-3 with TRBJ2-1; 8 bases agree with TRBD2. This CDR3 is 14 amino acids long. J was trimmed by 7 bases and V by 5 bases; bases with no gene match: 7. Germline V lookup: CDR1 SGHTA, CDR2 FQGTGA. CDR3 amino acids: CASSPGGVRNEQFF. CDR3 coding DNA: TGTGCCAGCAGCCCCGGGGGGGTTCGAAATGAGCAGTTCTTC.

This clonotype was recorded many times. This chain links TRBV6-2 or TRBV6-3 with TRBJ2-1; D is unclear. V lost 6 bases and J 9 bases, leaving 9 bases between the germline ends. CDR1 and CDR2 (germline): MNHEY, SVGEGT. The CDR3 has 11 residues. The CDR3 reads CASSHIGEQFF. In nucleotides, the CDR3 is TGTGCCAGCAGCCACATAGGTGAGCAGTTCTTC.

This clonotype has just a few counts. The rearrangement joins TRBV6-1 to TRBJ2-1; 9 bases are shared with TRBD1. This CDR3 region has 15 residues. The J segment lost 7 bases and the V segment lost 9 bases, leaving 13 bases of the junction unmatched. The germline CDR1 and CDR2 sequences are MNHNS and SASEGT. The CDR3 bases are TGTGCCAGTAACTCCGGTGGACAGGGGCGGAATGAGCAGTTCTTC. This gives the protein CASNSGGQGRNEQFF.

There are a few counts of this clonotype. The chain recombines TRBV12-3 or TRBV12-4 with TRBJ2-7; TRBD1 matches at 8 bases. The CDR3 covers 15 residues. The junction had 9 bases not matched to a gene; V was cut back by 4 bases and J by 4 bases. The CDR3 is CASSSRTGIWYEQYF. DNA of the CDR3: TGTGCCAGCAGTTCGAGGACAGGGATCTGGTACGAGCAGTACTTC.

In this sample, this clonotype turned up a few times. This chain connects TRBV7-9 to TRBJ2-3, with 11 bases identical to TRBD2. Per the germline V gene, CDR1 is SEHNR and CDR2 is FQNEAQ (reference sequence). Unmatched junction bases numbered 5, after V lost 5 bases and J lost 4 bases. The CDR3 length is 15 residues. CDR3: CASSLSGRAADTQYF. CDR3 nucleotides: TGTGCCAGCAGCCTTAGCGGGAGGGCCGCAGATACGCAGTATTTT. Full variable domain (rest looked up from reference TRBV7-9 and TRBJ2-3): DTGVSQNPRHKITKRGQNVTFRCDPISEHNRLYWYRQTLGQGPEFLTYFQNEAQLEKSRLLSDRFSAERPKGSFSTLEIQRTEQGDSAMYLCASSLSGRAADTQYFGPGTRLTVL.

The table lists this clonotype with a few counts. This chain joins TRBV19 and TRBJ2-1, with D hard to call. The V gene lost 1 base and the J gene lost 9 bases, with 19 bases spanning the gap. The CDR3 length is 16 residues. Germline values: CDR1 LNHDA, CDR2 SQIVND (reference sequence). The CDR3 is CASSIGLGLLVFEQFF. CDR3 sequence (DNA): TGTGCCAGTAGTATAGGCCTGGGCCTATTAGTTTTTGAGCAGTTCTTC.

This clonotype was counted between two and nine times. The rearrangement uses TRBV18 and TRBJ2-5; D remains ambiguous. The germline V and J ends were trimmed by 3 bases and 0 bases, with 8 bases remaining between them. This CDR3 comprises 14 residues. Germline V gives CDR1 KGHSH, CDR2 LQKENI. CDR3 nucleotides: TGTGCCAGCTCACCCCTTGACTACCAAGAGACCCAGTACTTC. Protein product: CASSPLDYQETQYF.

This clonotype was picked up a small number of times. V usage is TRBV7-8 and J usage is TRBJ2-1; possibly TRBD1 for D (5 bases). Trimming took 5 bases from V and 9 from J, leaving 23 bases between them. This CDR3 has 16 residues. Per germline, CDR1 SGHVS and CDR2 FQNEAQ. The CDR3 nucleotides read TGTGCCAGCAGCATTTCTACTTCTTTAGGGGCGACTGAGCAGTTCTTC. Protein: CASSISTSLGATEQFF.

The V call is TRBV14, the J call TRBJ1-6; D not certain. Germline-derived CDR1 and CDR2 are SGHDN and FVKESK. The length of the CDR3 is 14 residues. With 0 bases removed from V and 8 bases from J, the gap between germline ends came to 8 bases. The CDR3 loop reads CASSQDWNYSPLHF. The CDR3 DNA reads as TGTGCCAGCAGCCAAGATTGGAACTATTCACCCCTCCACTTT.

This clonotype was observed a handful of times. The chain employs TRBV27 and TRBJ2-1; TRBD2 matches 9 bases. With V trimmed by 2 bases and J by 4 bases, 6 bases remained unmatched. CDR1 and CDR2 (germline): MNHEY, SMNVEV (reference sequence). The CDR3 extends over 16 amino acids. CDR3 region: CASSLIALAGYNEQFF. The CDR3, as DNA: TGTGCCAGCAGTTTAATTGCGCTAGCGGGGTACAATGAGCAGTTCTTC.

Many counts were recorded for this clonotype. The J gene is TRBJ2-2, the V gene TRBV27; the D is unclear. Germline CDR1 MNHEY, CDR2 SMNVEV (reference sequence). V shed 5 bases and J shed 5 bases, with 24 bases lying between them. There are 18 residues in the CDR3. In DNA form, the CDR3 reads TGTGCCAGCAGTCCTAGAGAGACTTTAGGGAAGCGAACCGGGGAGCTGTTTTTT. The encoded protein is CASSPRETLGKRTGELFF.

This clonotype showed up just a few times. The chain has TRBV12-3 or TRBV12-4 and TRBJ2-7; TRBD1 aligns across 8 bases. The CDR3 spans 14 residues. J lost 3 bases, V lost 7 bases, and 8 bases had no gene match. The CDR3 DNA sequence: TGTGCCAGCACCCGGGGGACAGGATTCTACGAGCAGTACTTC. Translation: CASTRGTGFYEQYF.

This clonotype was detected only a few times. The CDR3 coding sequence is TGTGCCAGCAGTAACCGGGCCCCCGGTCCCCAGCATTTT. This codes for CASSNRAPGPQHF. V and J are TRBV12-3 or TRBV12-4 and TRBJ1-5; D remains ambiguous. The CDR3 extends over 13 amino acids. V was trimmed by 5 bases and J by 10 bases, leaving 15 bases between them.

This clonotype showed up just a few times. The gene calls are TRBV6-1 and TRBJ2-2; TRBD1 matches at 7 bases. The CDR3 runs 15 residues. Looked up from germline, CDR1 is MNHNS and CDR2 is SASEGT. Losses at the gene ends were 6 bases for V and 1 base for J; bases not matched to a gene: 5. In nucleotides, the CDR3 is TGTGCCAGCAGGTCGGACAGGCTGAACACCGGGGAGCTGTTTTTT. It yields the protein CASRSDRLNTGELFF.

The V gene is TRBV2, the J gene TRBJ2-6, with D uncertain. Between the trimmed V and J ends, which lost 6 bases and 6 bases, there was a span of 12 bases. The CDR3 runs 14 residues. The germline CDR1 and CDR2 sequences are SNHLY and FYNNEI. CDR3 loop: CASRKELEANVLTF. For the CDR3, the DNA is TGTGCCAGCAGAAAGGAGCTGGAGGCCAACGTCCTGACTTTC.

This clonotype was detected only a few times. The rearrangement uses TRBV6-2 or TRBV6-3 and TRBJ1-5; 7 bases agree with TRBD1. CDR3 size: 13 residues. Germline CDR1 MNHEY, CDR2 SVGEGT. The junction had 5 bases not matched to a gene; V was cut back by 6 bases and J by 6 bases. The CDR3 bases are TGTGCCAGCAGCGACAGGGTGGCTCAGCCCCAGCATTTT. Translation: CASSDRVAQPQHF.